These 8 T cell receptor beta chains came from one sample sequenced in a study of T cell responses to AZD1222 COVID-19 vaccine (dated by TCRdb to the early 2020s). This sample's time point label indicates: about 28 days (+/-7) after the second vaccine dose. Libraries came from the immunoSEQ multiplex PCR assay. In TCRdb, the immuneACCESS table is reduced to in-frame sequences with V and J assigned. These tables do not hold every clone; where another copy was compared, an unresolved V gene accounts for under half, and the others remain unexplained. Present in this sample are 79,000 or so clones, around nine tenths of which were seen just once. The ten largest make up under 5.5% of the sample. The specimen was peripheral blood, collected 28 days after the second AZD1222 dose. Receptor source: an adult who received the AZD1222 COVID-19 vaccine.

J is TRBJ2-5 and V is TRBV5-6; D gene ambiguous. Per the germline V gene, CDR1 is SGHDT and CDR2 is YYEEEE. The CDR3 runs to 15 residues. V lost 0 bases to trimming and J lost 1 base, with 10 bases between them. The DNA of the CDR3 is TGTGCCAGCAGCTTGGTGGATAGGGCCCAAGAGACCCAGTACTTC. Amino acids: CASSLVDRAQETQYF.

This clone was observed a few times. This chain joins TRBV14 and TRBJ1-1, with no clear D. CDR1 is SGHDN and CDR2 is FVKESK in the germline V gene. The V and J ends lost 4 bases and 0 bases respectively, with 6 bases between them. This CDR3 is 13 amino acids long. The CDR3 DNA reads TGTGCCAGCAGCCCCATTCTGAACACTGAAGCTTTCTTT. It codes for CASSPILNTEAFF.

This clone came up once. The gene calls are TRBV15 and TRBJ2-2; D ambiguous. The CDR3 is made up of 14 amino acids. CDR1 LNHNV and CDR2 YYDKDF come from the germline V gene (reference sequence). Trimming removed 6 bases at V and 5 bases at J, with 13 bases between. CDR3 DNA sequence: TGTGCCACCAGGCCTCGGTTGGGAACCGGGGAGCTGTTTTTT. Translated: CATRPRLGTGELFF.

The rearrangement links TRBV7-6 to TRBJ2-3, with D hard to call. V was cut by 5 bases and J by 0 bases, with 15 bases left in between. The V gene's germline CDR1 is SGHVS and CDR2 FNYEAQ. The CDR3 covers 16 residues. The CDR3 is CASSTRVSPSTDTQYF. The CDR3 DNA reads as TGTGCCAGCAGCACCCGGGTGTCCCCTAGCACAGATACGCAGTATTTT.

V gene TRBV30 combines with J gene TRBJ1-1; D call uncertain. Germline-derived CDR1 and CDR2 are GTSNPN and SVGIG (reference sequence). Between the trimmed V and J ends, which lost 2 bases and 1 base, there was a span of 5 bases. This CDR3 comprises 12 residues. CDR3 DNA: TGTGCCTGGAGTACGGCGAACACTGAAGCTTTCTTT. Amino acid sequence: CAWSTANTEAFF.

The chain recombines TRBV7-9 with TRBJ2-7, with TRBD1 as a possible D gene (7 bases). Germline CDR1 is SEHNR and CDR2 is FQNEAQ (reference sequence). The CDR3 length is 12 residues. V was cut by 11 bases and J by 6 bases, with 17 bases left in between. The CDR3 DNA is TGTGCCGTGGACAGGCGGGGTTTCGAGCAGTACTTC. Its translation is CAVDRRGFEQYF.

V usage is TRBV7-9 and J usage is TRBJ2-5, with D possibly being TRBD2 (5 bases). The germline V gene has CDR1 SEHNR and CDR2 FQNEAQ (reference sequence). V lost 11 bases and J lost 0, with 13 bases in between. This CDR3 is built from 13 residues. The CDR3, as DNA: TGTGCCGGGCGCCCCGGGAACCAAGAGACCCAGTACTTC. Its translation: CAGRPGNQETQYF.

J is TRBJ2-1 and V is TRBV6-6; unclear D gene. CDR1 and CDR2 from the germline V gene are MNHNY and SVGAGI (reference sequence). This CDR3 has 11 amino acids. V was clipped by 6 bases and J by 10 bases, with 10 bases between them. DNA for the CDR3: TGTGCCAGCAGCACGCGACTGGAGCAGTTCTTC. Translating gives CASSTRLEQFF.